A selection of T cell receptor beta chains follows, all from one sample in a study of cytomegalovirus exposure and HLA in healthy donors. Sequencing was performed with immunoSEQ multiplex PCR; in TCRdb, only in-frame clones are kept and a portion is missing. Here the sample spans 180,000 or so clones, 8.5% to 10% being singletons. Input material: PBMCs. The receptors here all came from a woman in her twenties or thirties in good health and CMV-seropositive. Both conserved end residues are part of each CDR3. The order of the fields is D gene, V gene, clone size, J gene, CDR3 length, CDR3 DNA, CDR3 protein. A D gene is named only where the DNA matches it firmly. Clone size is shown for a subset of rows, as once, few, many or a class of expanded clone.

D: TRBD1; V: TRBV7-6; size: few; J: TRBJ2-1; length: 16; DNA: TGTGCCAGCAGCTTAGCCCCGGGACAGGGTAGCGATGAGCAGTTCTTC; CDR3: CASSLAPGQGSDEQFF
D: -; V: TRBV10-2; size: few; J: TRBJ1-2; length: 12; DNA: TGCGCCACCGACCAGGGAAACTATGGCTACACCTTC; CDR3: CATDQGNYGYTF
D: -; V: TRBV5-1; size: -; J: TRBJ2-1; length: 14; DNA: TGCGCCAGCAGCTTCCCTGAGGACTACAATGAGCAGTTCTTC; CDR3: CASSFPEDYNEQFF
D: TRBD1; V: TRBV5-1; size: -; J: TRBJ2-5; length: 14; DNA: TGCGCCAGCAGCTTGACAGGGACAGAGGAGACCCAGTACTTC; CDR3: CASSLTGTEETQYF
D: -; V: TRBV19; size: few; J: TRBJ2-7; length: 15; DNA: TGTGCCAGTAGTAGAGGGGGTCTGGGGGCCTACGAGCAGTACTTC; CDR3: CASSRGGLGAYEQYF
D: -; V: TRBV4-1; size: -; J: TRBJ2-7; length: 12; DNA: TGCGCCAGCAGGGACACAACCTACGAGCAGTACTTC; CDR3: CASRDTTYEQYF
D: TRBD1; V: TRBV7-3; size: -; J: TRBJ1-1; length: 13; DNA: TGTGCCAGCAGCTCGCGACAGGGTATGAGAGCTTTCTTT; CDR3: CASSSRQGMRAFF
D: TRBD1; V: TRBV6-1; size: -; J: TRBJ1-3; length: 13; DNA: TGTGCCAGCGGGGACAGCTCTGGAAACACCATATATTTT; CDR3: CASGDSSGNTIYF
D: -; V: TRBV5-4; size: few; J: TRBJ1-2; length: 14; DNA: TGTGCCAGCAGCTCCAGACAGCTACCCTATGGCTACACCTTC; CDR3: CASSSRQLPYGYTF
D: -; V: TRBV7-9; size: -; J: TRBJ1-1; length: 14; DNA: TGTGCCAGCAGCCCACCCCCAGGGCATACTGAAGCTTTCTTT; CDR3: CASSPPPGHTEAFF
D: -; V: TRBV6-5; size: -; J: TRBJ1-3; length: 15; DNA: TGTGCCAGCAGTTTTAACAGGGACTCTGGAAACACCATATATTTT; CDR3: CASSFNRDSGNTIYF
D: -; V: TRBV7-9; size: few; J: TRBJ1-1; length: 15; DNA: TGTGCCAGCAGCTCCGCGGGACTTTCAAACACTGAAGCTTTCTTT; CDR3: CASSSAGLSNTEAFF
D: -; V: TRBV10-3; size: -; J: TRBJ1-3; length: 15; DNA: TGTGCCATCAGTGAGACAGGGAACTCTGGAAACACCATATATTTT; CDR3: CAISETGNSGNTIYF
D: TRBD1; V: TRBV7-9; size: few; J: TRBJ1-4; length: 15; DNA: TGTGCCAGCAGCCGCGGACAGGGAGAAAATGAAAAACTGTTTTTT; CDR3: CASSRGQGENEKLFF
D: TRBD1; V: TRBV7-2; size: -; J: TRBJ1-2; length: 16; DNA: TGTGCCAGCAGCTTAGCGTACCGGGACAGGGGAAATGGCTACACCTTC; CDR3: CASSLAYRDRGNGYTF
D: -; V: TRBV7-2; size: -; J: TRBJ2-5; length: 13; DNA: TGTGCCAGCAGCTTAGACGGGAAAGAGACCCAGTACTTC; CDR3: CASSLDGKETQYF
D: TRBD2; V: TRBV5-1; size: few; J: TRBJ2-7; length: 15; DNA: TGCGCCAGCAGCCTAGGGGACTACAGCTCCTACGAGCAGTACTTC; CDR3: CASSLGDYSSYEQYF
D: -; V: TRBV5-1; size: -; J: TRBJ2-5; length: 15; DNA: TGCGCCAGCAGCTTGGTGACAGTAACTCAAGAGACCCAGTACTTC; CDR3: CASSLVTVTQETQYF
D: -; V: TRBV11-2; size: few; J: TRBJ2-2; length: 15; DNA: TGTGCCAGCAGCCCACCGACTAGACCCACCGGGGAGCTGTTTTTT; CDR3: CASSPPTRPTGELFF
D: -; V: TRBV14; size: -; J: TRBJ2-7; length: 14; DNA: TGTGCCAGCAGCCAAGAAGCGAGGTCCTACGAGCAGTACTTC; CDR3: CASSQEARSYEQYF
D: TRBD1; V: TRBV18; size: -; J: TRBJ1-4; length: 13; DNA: TGTGCCAGCTCACCCGGGACAGAGGAAAAACTGTTTTTT; CDR3: CASSPGTEEKLFF
D: -; V: TRBV5-4; size: -; J: TRBJ1-3; length: 17; DNA: TGTGCCAGCAGCTGGGAGGGGGTGCTGAGCTCTGGAAACACCATATATTTT; CDR3: CASSWEGVLSSGNTIYF
D: TRBD1; V: TRBV14; size: -; J: TRBJ2-2; length: 15; DNA: TGTGCCAGCAGCGCGGACAGGTTGAACACCGGGGAGCTGTTTTTT; CDR3: CASSADRLNTGELFF
D: TRBD2; V: TRBV11-2; size: few; J: TRBJ2-7; length: 15; DNA: TGTGCCAGCAGCTTAGGGGGACTAGCGGGATACGAGCAGTACTTC; CDR3: CASSLGGLAGYEQYF
D: TRBD1; V: TRBV7-9; size: -; J: TRBJ2-7; length: 13; DNA: TGTGCCGGCAGCCCGACAGGGGGGTACGAGCAGTACTTC; CDR3: CAGSPTGGYEQYF
D: -; V: TRBV4-1; size: -; J: TRBJ1-1; length: 11; DNA: TGCGCCACGCGGGGTAACACTGAAGCTTTCTTT; CDR3: CATRGNTEAFF
D: TRBD2; V: TRBV4-2; size: few; J: TRBJ2-1; length: 18; DNA: TGTGCCAGCAGCCCGTTGCTGACTAGCGGGGGTTTAGACAATGAGCAGTTCTTC; CDR3: CASSPLLTSGGLDNEQFF
D: -; V: TRBV7-2; size: -; J: TRBJ2-7; length: 15; DNA: TGTGCCAGCAGCTTAGCCGGGGGGCAGAACTACGAGCAGTACTTC; CDR3: CASSLAGGQNYEQYF
D: TRBD1; V: TRBV5-1; size: -; J: TRBJ1-1; length: 14; DNA: TGCGCCAGCAGCTTGGGACAGGGGGAGACTGAAGCTTTCTTT; CDR3: CASSLGQGETEAFF
D: TRBD1; V: TRBV4-1; size: -; J: TRBJ1-5; length: 19; DNA: TGCGCCAGCAGCCTATTCGGGACAGGGGGTACCTTTAGCAATCAGCCCCAGCATTTT; CDR3: CASSLFGTGGTFSNQPQHF
D: TRBD2; V: TRBV9; size: -; J: TRBJ2-7; length: 18; DNA: TGTGCCAGCTCTGCGGGGGTTAGCGGGAGGGCAGGGGATTACGAGCAGTACTTC; CDR3: CASSAGVSGRAGDYEQYF
D: -; V: TRBV20-1; size: -; J: TRBJ1-1; length: 11; DNA: TGCAGGGTCCGGGAGAACACTGAAGCTTTCTTT; CDR3: CRVRENTEAFF
D: TRBD1; V: TRBV5-1; size: few; J: TRBJ1-1; length: 16; DNA: TGCGCCAGCAGCTTGGGCCCGACAGGGATGAACACTGAAGCTTTCTTT; CDR3: CASSLGPTGMNTEAFF
D: TRBD2; V: TRBV5-4; size: -; J: TRBJ2-4; length: 17; DNA: TGTGCCAGCAGCTCCACGAAACTAGCGGGAGGGTCAGGGAGTTTGGACTTC; CDR3: CASSSTKLAGGSGSLDF
D: TRBD2; V: TRBV19; size: -; J: TRBJ2-7; length: 15; DNA: TGTGCCAGTAGTATGTCGGCTAGCGGGAGCTACGAGCAGTACTTC; CDR3: CASSMSASGSYEQYF
D: -; V: TRBV7-8; size: few; J: TRBJ2-5; length: 15; DNA: TGTGCCAGCAGTCCTCAAGCCTCCGGGGGAGAGACCCAGTACTTC; CDR3: CASSPQASGGETQYF